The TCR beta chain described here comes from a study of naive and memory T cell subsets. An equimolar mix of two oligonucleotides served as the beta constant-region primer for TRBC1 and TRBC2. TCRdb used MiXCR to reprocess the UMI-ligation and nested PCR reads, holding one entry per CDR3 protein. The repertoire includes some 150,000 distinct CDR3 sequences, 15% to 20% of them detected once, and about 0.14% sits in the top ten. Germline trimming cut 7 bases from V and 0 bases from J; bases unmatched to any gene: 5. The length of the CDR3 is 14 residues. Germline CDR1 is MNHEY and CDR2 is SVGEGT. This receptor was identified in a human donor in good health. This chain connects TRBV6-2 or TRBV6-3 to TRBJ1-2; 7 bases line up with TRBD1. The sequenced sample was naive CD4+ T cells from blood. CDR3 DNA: TGTGCCAGCAACCGGGACAGCTCTAACTATGGCTACACCTTC. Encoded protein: CASNRDSSNYGYTF.